The entry below describes one T cell receptor beta chain. The data belong to a study of blood T cell repertoires in COVID-19. Study background: COVID-19 samples collected from the United States, Italy and Spain covered acute and convalescent phases.

TCRdb keeps only in-frame clones here, not all; method: immunoSEQ multiplex PCR. The table lists about 68,000 clones, roughly 84% of them singletons, with 7.5% to 9.5% in the top ten. The length of the CDR3 is 18 residues. Germline values: CDR1 SEHNR, CDR2 FQNEAQ (reference sequence). With 5 bases removed from V and 4 bases from J, the gap between germline ends came to 24 bases. Sequences were obtained from peripheral blood. The TCR originated in a man aged 45 to 65 with active COVID-19. V usage is TRBV7-9 and J usage is TRBJ2-1, with D maybe TRBD2 (6 bases). This CDR3 is CASSPEVGLSGAYNEQFF. DNA for the CDR3: TGTGCCAGCAGCCCAGAGGTTGGGCTTAGCGGAGCGTACAATGAGCAGTTCTTC.